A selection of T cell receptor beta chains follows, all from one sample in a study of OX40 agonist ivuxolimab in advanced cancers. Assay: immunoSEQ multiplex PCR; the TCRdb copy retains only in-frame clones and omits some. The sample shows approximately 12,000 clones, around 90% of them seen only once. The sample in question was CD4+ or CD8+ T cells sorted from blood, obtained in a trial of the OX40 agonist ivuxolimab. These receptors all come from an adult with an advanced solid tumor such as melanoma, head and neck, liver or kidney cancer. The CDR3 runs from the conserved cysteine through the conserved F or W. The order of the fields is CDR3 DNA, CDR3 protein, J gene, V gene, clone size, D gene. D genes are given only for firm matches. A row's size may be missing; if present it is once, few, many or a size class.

CDR3nt: TGTGCCAGCAGCTGGTCAGCGGGGGGGCCGAGGGAGCAGTACTTC
CDR3aa: CASSWSAGGPREQYF
j_gene: TRBJ2-7
v_gene: TRBV7-8
abundance: -
d_gene: TRBD2

CDR3nt: TGTGCCTGGAGTCCTGGGTACCAAGAGACCCAGTACTTC
CDR3aa: CAWSPGYQETQYF
j_gene: TRBJ2-5
v_gene: TRBV30
abundance: -
d_gene: -

CDR3nt: TGTGCCAGCAGCTTAACCGGGGTTGTTGGCTACACCTTC
CDR3aa: CASSLTGVVGYTF
j_gene: TRBJ1-2
v_gene: TRBV7-9
abundance: -
d_gene: -

CDR3nt: TGCGCCAGCAGCCAAGATGCCCTATGGGGGGTAGGAAACACCATATATTTT
CDR3aa: CASSQDALWGVGNTIYF
j_gene: TRBJ1-3
v_gene: TRBV4-3
abundance: -
d_gene: -

CDR3nt: TGTGCCAGCACAACTAGCGGGGGGGACCAAGAGACCCAGTACTTC
CDR3aa: CASTTSGGDQETQYF
j_gene: TRBJ2-5
v_gene: TRBV9
abundance: -
d_gene: TRBD2

CDR3nt: TGTGCCATCAGTGAGTCGACCAGGGCTGGAAACACCATATATTTT
CDR3aa: CAISESTRAGNTIYF
j_gene: TRBJ1-3
v_gene: TRBV10-3
abundance: -
d_gene: -

CDR3nt: TGCGCCAGCAGCCAAGATCGAGGCAGCTACAATGAGCAGTTCTTC
CDR3aa: CASSQDRGSYNEQFF
j_gene: TRBJ2-1
v_gene: TRBV4-3
abundance: -
d_gene: -

CDR3nt: TGTGCCGGGCGGGTCGGGGTAAGCTCCTACAATGAGCAGTTCTTC
CDR3aa: CAGRVGVSSYNEQFF
j_gene: TRBJ2-1
v_gene: TRBV5-8
abundance: once
d_gene: -

CDR3nt: TGTGCCAGCAGCAAAACCCAAGAGACCCAGTACTTC
CDR3aa: CASSKTQETQYF
j_gene: TRBJ2-5
v_gene: TRBV11-3
abundance: -
d_gene: -

CDR3nt: TGTGCCAGTAGTATTAGAGCTAGCGGCTCCTACAATGAGCAGTTCTTC
CDR3aa: CASSIRASGSYNEQFF
j_gene: TRBJ2-1
v_gene: TRBV19
abundance: -
d_gene: TRBD2

CDR3nt: TGCGCCAGCAGCTTGGAGGCATCTCCCCTCTACGAGCAGTACTTC
CDR3aa: CASSLEASPLYEQYF
j_gene: TRBJ2-7
v_gene: TRBV5-1
abundance: -
d_gene: -

CDR3nt: TGTGCCAGCAGATCGACAGGCCACTATGGCTACACCTTC
CDR3aa: CASRSTGHYGYTF
j_gene: TRBJ1-2
v_gene: TRBV5-6
abundance: large
d_gene: -

CDR3nt: TGTGCCAGCAGCCCCCCAACAGGGAACACCGGGGAGCTGTTTTTT
CDR3aa: CASSPPTGNTGELFF
j_gene: TRBJ2-2
v_gene: TRBV7-9
abundance: -
d_gene: -

CDR3nt: TGTGCCAGCAGTGCCTTTATTAATACTGGGGCCAACGTCCTGACTTTC
CDR3aa: CASSAFINTGANVLTF
j_gene: TRBJ2-6
v_gene: TRBV2
abundance: -
d_gene: -

CDR3nt: TGTGCCAGCAGTTTAGGGACAGGCGCCTACGAGCAGTACTTC
CDR3aa: CASSLGTGAYEQYF
j_gene: TRBJ2-7
v_gene: TRBV27
abundance: -
d_gene: TRBD1

CDR3nt: TGTGCCAGCAGCGTAGAAGGACAGGGGAATTCACCCCTCCACTTT
CDR3aa: CASSVEGQGNSPLHF
j_gene: TRBJ1-6
v_gene: TRBV9
abundance: -
d_gene: TRBD1

CDR3nt: TGCGCCAGCAGCCAGGGGGTGACAGATACGCAGTATTTT
CDR3aa: CASSQGVTDTQYF
j_gene: TRBJ2-3
v_gene: TRBV4-1
abundance: -
d_gene: -

CDR3nt: TGTGCCAGCAGCTCCCCGAGCGACGGATTACAAGAGACCCAGTACTTC
CDR3aa: CASSSPSDGLQETQYF
j_gene: TRBJ2-5
v_gene: TRBV7-9
abundance: -
d_gene: -

CDR3nt: TGTGCCTGGAGTGGCGGGACAGGGGACTACGAGCAGTACTTC
CDR3aa: CAWSGGTGDYEQYF
j_gene: TRBJ2-7
v_gene: TRBV30
abundance: -
d_gene: TRBD1

CDR3nt: TGTGCCAGCAGTATAGCGGACTCCTACAATGAGCAGTTCTTC
CDR3aa: CASSIADSYNEQFF
j_gene: TRBJ2-1
v_gene: TRBV27
abundance: -
d_gene: -

CDR3nt: TGTGCCAGCAGCCCCACCGGGCATGACATTCAGTACTTC
CDR3aa: CASSPTGHDIQYF
j_gene: TRBJ2-4
v_gene: TRBV14
abundance: -
d_gene: -

CDR3nt: TGTGCCAGCAGCTGGCCGACTAGCGGGAGACGAGATGGCACCGGGGAGCTGTTTTTT
CDR3aa: CASSWPTSGRRDGTGELFF
j_gene: TRBJ2-2
v_gene: TRBV7-9
abundance: -
d_gene: TRBD2

CDR3nt: TGCGCCAGCAGCTGGGGGACACCCCAGGAGAACACTGAAGCTTTCTTT
CDR3aa: CASSWGTPQENTEAFF
j_gene: TRBJ1-1
v_gene: TRBV5-1
abundance: -
d_gene: -

CDR3nt: TGTGCCACCAGCAGAGATTTAGGGGGCGAGAGCACCGGGGAGCTGTTTTTT
CDR3aa: CATSRDLGGESTGELFF
j_gene: TRBJ2-2
v_gene: TRBV15
abundance: -
d_gene: TRBD1

CDR3nt: TGTGCCAGCAGCATTACAGGGGTGACTGAAGCTTTCTTT
CDR3aa: CASSITGVTEAFF
j_gene: TRBJ1-1
v_gene: TRBV11-2
abundance: -
d_gene: TRBD1

CDR3nt: TGTGCCTGGAGCATCAGGGGCGAGCAGTACTTC
CDR3aa: CAWSIRGEQYF
j_gene: TRBJ2-7
v_gene: TRBV30
abundance: few
d_gene: -

CDR3nt: TGTGCCTGGACCTCTTGGACAGGGAGTAGAGAGACCCAGTACTTC
CDR3aa: CAWTSWTGSRETQYF
j_gene: TRBJ2-5
v_gene: TRBV30
abundance: -
d_gene: TRBD1

CDR3nt: TGCGCCAGCAGCCCGGCTAGCTCTGGAAACACCATATATTTT
CDR3aa: CASSPASSGNTIYF
j_gene: TRBJ1-3
v_gene: TRBV4-1
abundance: -
d_gene: -

CDR3nt: TGTGCCAGTAGTATTCAGGCGTCATTCTACTCCTACGAGCAGTACTTC
CDR3aa: CASSIQASFYSYEQYF
j_gene: TRBJ2-7
v_gene: TRBV19
abundance: once
d_gene: -

CDR3nt: TGTGCCACTAAAGGGACGGATTACAATGAGCAGTTCTTC
CDR3aa: CATKGTDYNEQFF
j_gene: TRBJ2-1
v_gene: TRBV15
abundance: -
d_gene: -

CDR3nt: TGTGCCAGCTCACCGGACAGGGGCGGGGGAGAGACCCAGTACTTC
CDR3aa: CASSPDRGGGETQYF
j_gene: TRBJ2-5
v_gene: TRBV18
abundance: -
d_gene: TRBD1

CDR3nt: TGTGCCAGTGAAAAGGACGGGACAGGGGGGTACGAGCAGTACTTC
CDR3aa: CASEKDGTGGYEQYF
j_gene: TRBJ2-7
v_gene: TRBV6-5
abundance: -
d_gene: TRBD1

CDR3nt: TGCGCCAGCAGCCAAACCGGACAGGGGCACGGGGAGCTGTTTTTT
CDR3aa: CASSQTGQGHGELFF
j_gene: TRBJ2-2
v_gene: TRBV4-1
abundance: -
d_gene: TRBD1

CDR3nt: TGTGCCAGCAGCTTAGAGTCTGGGCTCTCCTACGAGCAGTACTTC
CDR3aa: CASSLESGLSYEQYF
j_gene: TRBJ2-7
v_gene: TRBV7-6
abundance: -
d_gene: -

CDR3nt: TGTGCCAGCAGTCCTGGGTATAGCAATCAGCCCCAGCATTTT
CDR3aa: CASSPGYSNQPQHF
j_gene: TRBJ1-5
v_gene: TRBV27
abundance: -
d_gene: -

CDR3nt: TGCGCCAGCAGCCAAATAATTTCGGGGCTCCCTGAAGCTTTCTTT
CDR3aa: CASSQIISGLPEAFF
j_gene: TRBJ1-1
v_gene: TRBV4-3
abundance: -
d_gene: -

CDR3nt: TGTGCCAGCAGCCCAAGCTCCTACGAGCAGTACTTC
CDR3aa: CASSPSSYEQYF
j_gene: TRBJ2-7
v_gene: TRBV7-9
abundance: -
d_gene: -

CDR3nt: TGTGCCAGCAGCCCCAACCCCGGACAGACTTTCTTTGGGGGCTACACCTTC
CDR3aa: CASSPNPGQTFFGGYTF
j_gene: TRBJ1-2
v_gene: TRBV9
abundance: -
d_gene: -

CDR3nt: TGTGCCAGCAGCCCCAGTGGGGGGGGCACTGAAGCTTTCTTT
CDR3aa: CASSPSGGGTEAFF
j_gene: TRBJ1-1
v_gene: TRBV9
abundance: -
d_gene: -

CDR3nt: TGCGCCAGCACCCAGGGCGGCGGCGGGATCGACAATGAGCAGTTCTTC
CDR3aa: CASTQGGGGIDNEQFF
j_gene: TRBJ2-1
v_gene: TRBV4-1
abundance: -
d_gene: -